These 23 T cell receptor beta chains were all obtained from the same sample, sequenced in a study of T cell repertoires in cytomegalovirus infection. TCRdb itself ran the reads through MiXCR, one entry per CDR3 protein. The table records 400,000 to 550,000 distinct CDR3 sequences, roughly 10% of them present only once. Material: PBMCs. These receptors originate from a human donor in good health (CMV status not recorded). Some clones in this sample may be carry-over from other donors' samples.

This clonotype was observed many times. This sequence joins TRBV7-2 and TRBJ2-7; TRBD2 might be the D (5 bases). The germline V and J ends were trimmed by 5 bases and 6 bases, with 14 bases remaining between them. The CDR3 length is 13 residues. Per the germline V gene, CDR1 is SGHTA and CDR2 is FQGNSA. The CDR3 bases are TGTGCCAGCAGCCCTAGGACTGACCCCGAGCAGTACTTC. Its protein is CASSPRTDPEQYF.

This clonotype has more than one count but fewer than ten. The chain joins TRBV28 to TRBJ2-2; D unclear. There are 15 residues in the CDR3. The V gene lost 3 bases and the J gene lost 4 bases, with 12 bases spanning the gap. CDR1 is MDHEN, CDR2 SYDVKM, per germline. This chain's CDR3 is CASSLGSLGTGELFF. In DNA, the CDR3 is TGTGCCAGCAGTTTGGGAAGCCTAGGCACCGGGGAGCTGTTTTTT.

This clonotype has at least ten counts. This chain connects TRBV27 to TRBJ1-5, with TRBD1 as a possible D gene (5 bases). The V end was cut by 5 bases, the J end by 2 bases, with 16 bases between. The CDR3 is 16 residues long. The germline gives CDR1 MNHEY, CDR2 SMNVEV (reference sequence). The CDR3 region is CASSPRGPGGNQPQHF. DNA of the CDR3: TGTGCCAGCAGTCCTAGGGGCCCGGGCGGCAATCAGCCCCAGCATTTT.

This clonotype appeared many times. The rearrangement links TRBV29-1 to TRBJ1-2; D not certain. Germline-derived CDR1 and CDR2 are SQVTM and ANQGSEA. The CDR3 extends over 16 amino acids. Trimming removed 5 bases at V and 2 bases at J, with 21 bases between. CDR3 in DNA: TGCAGCGTTCCCCGCGGGCTCTTGGGAATAAACTATGGCTACACCTTC. Protein: CSVPRGLLGINYGYTF.

DNA for the CDR3: TGTGCCAGCAGTTTAGGGGGACAGGGGGCGGGTCAGCCCCAGCATTTT. It codes for CASSLGGQGAGQPQHF. V is TRBV27 and J is TRBJ1-5; 12 positions match TRBD1. V gave up 2 bases and J gave up 6 bases; unmatched junction bases: 5. The germline V gene encodes CDR1 MNHEY and CDR2 SMNVEV (reference sequence). The length of the CDR3 is 16 residues.

The rearrangement uses TRBV5-5 and TRBJ1-2; D call uncertain. Germline V gives CDR1 SGHKS, CDR2 YYEKEE (reference sequence). CDR3 length: 13 residues. V shed 4 bases and J shed 4 bases, with 11 bases lying between them. CDR3 DNA: TGTGCCAGCAGCACCCGACCGGGCTATGGCTACACCTTC. This encodes CASSTRPGYGYTF. The full variable domain, in which reference TRBV5-5 and TRBJ1-2 provide the parts outside the CDR3, is DAGVTQSPTHLIKTRGQQVTLRCSPISGHKSVSWYQQVLGQGPQFIFQYYEKEERGRGNFPDRFSARQFPNYSSELNVNALLLGDSALYLCASSTRPGYGYTFGSGTRLTVV.

The chain is built from TRBV5-1 and TRBJ2-7; no reliable D call. The CDR3 totals 17 residues. CDR1 and CDR2 from the germline V gene are SGHRS and YFSETQ. Trimming left V 4 bases short and J 1 base short, with 21 bases between. CDR3: CASSLSMLGLSSYEQYF. In nucleotides, the CDR3 is TGCGCCAGCAGCCTAAGTATGTTGGGTTTAAGTTCCTACGAGCAGTACTTC.

V gene TRBV2 combines with J gene TRBJ2-3, with 8 bases lining up with TRBD2. CDR3 length equals 13 residues. CDR1 and CDR2 (germline): SNHLY, FYNNEI. J lost 4 bases, V lost 6 bases, and 3 bases had no gene match. In nucleotides, the CDR3 is TGTGCCAGCAGAAGCGGGAGTGCAGATACGCAGTATTTT. This translates into CASRSGSADTQYF.

This clonotype was counted at least ten times. V is TRBV7-8 and J is TRBJ1-1; D is perhaps TRBD1 (5 bases). The CDR3 covers 14 residues. The V gene lost 5 bases and the J gene lost 7 bases, with 17 bases spanning the gap. Germline lookup yields CDR1 SGHVS and CDR2 FQNEAQ. The CDR3 DNA reads as TGTGCCAGCAGCACAGGACGGGTTAGGGTTGAAGCTTTCTTT. It is translated as CASSTGRVRVEAFF.

This clonotype was counted ten times or more. This chain joins TRBV7-3 and TRBJ2-2; D gene uncertain. The CDR3 covers 13 residues. In germline, CDR1 is SGHTA, CDR2 FQGTGA. V was trimmed by 5 bases and J by 0 bases, leaving 4 bases between them. The CDR3: CASSVPNTGELFF. Written as DNA, the CDR3 is TGTGCCAGCAGCGTACCGAACACCGGGGAGCTGTTTTTT.

The chain joins TRBV29-1 to TRBJ1-2; 7 positions agree with TRBD1. J lost 4 bases, V lost 0 bases, and 8 bases had no gene match. CDR3 size: 15 residues. Germline CDR1 reads SQVTM; CDR2 reads ANQGSEA. CDR3 coding DNA: TGCAGCGTTGAAGAAACAACAGGGGAGGGCTATGGCTACACCTTC. This sequence encodes CSVEETTGEGYGYTF.

V gene TRBV6-6 combines with J gene TRBJ2-5; 12 positions agree with TRBD2. The CDR3 sequence is 19 residues long. Germline CDR1 MNHNY, CDR2 SVGAGI (reference sequence). The V and J ends lost 6 bases and 2 bases, in that order; junction bases with no gene match: 16. DNA of the CDR3: TGTGCCAGCAGCCCACTCCCGGGACTAGCGGGCCAATCTCAAGAGACCCAGTACTTC. Its protein product is CASSPLPGLAGQSQETQYF.

This clonotype was detected ten times or more. The chain joins TRBV6-6 to TRBJ1-1; D unclear. V dropped 4 bases and J dropped 5 bases, with 11 bases sitting between them. In germline, CDR1 is MNHNY, CDR2 SVGAGI (reference sequence). This CDR3 comprises 13 residues. CDR3 DNA sequence: TGTGCCAGCAGTTTACTACCTCGGACTGAAGCTTTCTTT. This encodes CASSLLPRTEAFF.

This clonotype was observed many times. This chain joins TRBV7-3 and TRBJ2-5; D may be TRBD1 or TRBD2 (5 bases each). Germline CDR1 reads SGHTA; CDR2 reads FQGTGA. The V gene lost 4 bases and the J gene lost 5 bases, with 11 bases spanning the gap. There are 13 residues in the CDR3. The chain's CDR3 is CASSSQEGETQYF. The CDR3, as DNA: TGTGCCAGCAGCTCCCAAGAGGGGGAGACCCAGTACTTC.

This clonotype came up many times. This chain connects TRBV5-4 to TRBJ2-6, with 7 bases that match TRBD1. The CDR3 has 17 residues. Germline trimming cut 4 bases from V and 0 bases from J; bases unmatched to any gene: 7. Germline lookup yields CDR1 SGHNT and CDR2 YYREEE (reference sequence). The CDR3 DNA reads TGTGCCAGCAGCACCCGACAGGGAACCTCTGGGGCCAACGTCCTGACTTTC. This codes for CASSTRQGTSGANVLTF.

This clonotype has more than one count but fewer than ten. The chain uses TRBV12-3 or TRBV12-4 and TRBJ1-5; TRBD1 aligns across 9 bases. After removal of 5 bases from V and 0 bases from J, the junction contained 17 bases not matched to a gene. The CDR3 spans 20 residues. The CDR3 loop is CASSITHPGQGRGSNQPQHF. DNA of the CDR3: TGTGCCAGCAGTATAACCCACCCGGGACAGGGTAGAGGTAGCAATCAGCCCCAGCATTTT.

The chain has TRBV10-3 and TRBJ2-1, with D perhaps matching TRBD2 (6 bases). The CDR3 covers 13 residues. Germline CDR1 reads ENHRY; CDR2 reads SYGVKD. V lost 4 bases and J lost 7, with 11 bases in between. Here the CDR3 DNA reads TGTGCCATCAGTGGAATAAGCGGGAATGAGCAGTTCTTC. This translates into CAISGISGNEQFF.

The chain joins TRBV30 to TRBJ1-5, with D possibly matching TRBD1 (5 bases). V lost 0 bases, J lost 7 bases, and 13 bases lay in between. The CDR3 length is 14 residues. CDR1 GTSNPN and CDR2 SVGIG come from the germline V gene (reference sequence). CDR3 loop: CAWSVHRGGQPQHF. In DNA form, the CDR3 reads TGTGCCTGGAGTGTACATAGGGGTGGCCAGCCCCAGCATTTT.

The chain employs TRBV20-1 and TRBJ2-7; TRBD2 is a possible D gene (5 bases). CDR3 length: 17 residues. The germline CDR1 and CDR2 sequences are DFQATT and SNEGSKA (reference sequence). Trimming removed 5 bases at V and 2 bases at J, with 25 bases between. CDR3 nucleotides: TGCAGTGCTTTTTACACCCGAGAGGGCAACGGCACCTACGAGCAGTACTTC. Protein: CSAFYTREGNGTYEQYF.

At least ten counts were recorded for this clonotype. The chain has TRBV28 and TRBJ2-7, with 12 bases fitting TRBD1. The CDR3 spans 14 residues. The V gene end was trimmed by 9 bases and the J gene end by 4 bases; junction bases not matched to a gene: 7. Germline V CDR1 and CDR2: MDHEN, SYDVKM. The CDR3 spells CASFPGQGAYEQYF. CDR3 coding DNA: TGTGCCAGTTTTCCGGGACAGGGGGCTTACGAGCAGTACTTC. Full variable domain (missing parts from reference TRBV28 and TRBJ2-7): DVKVTQSSRYLVKRTGEKVFLECVQDMDHENMFWYRQDPGLGLRLIYFSYDVKMKEKGDIPEGYSVSREKKERFSLILESASTNQTSMYLCASFPGQGAYEQYFGPGTRLTVT.

The CDR3: CASSGGTSSGDTQYF. The CDR3 DNA sequence: TGTGCCAGCAGCGGAGGGACTAGCTCGGGAGATACGCAGTATTTT. The chain employs TRBV9 and TRBJ2-3; TRBD2 matches 9 bases. Germline V gives CDR1 SGDLS, CDR2 YYNGEE. V lost 3 bases to trimming and J lost 5 bases; unmatched junction nucleotides: 7. This CDR3 region has 15 residues.

Ten or more counts support this clonotype. This rearrangement joins TRBV6-6 to TRBJ2-3, with 8 bases identical to TRBD1. The CDR3 totals 14 residues. Looked up from germline, CDR1 is MNHNY and CDR2 is SVGAGI (reference sequence). Germline trimming cut 8 bases from V and 0 bases from J; bases unmatched to any gene: 4. The DNA for the CDR3 is TGTGCCAGCGGGAACAGGGGGAGCACAGATACGCAGTATTTT. Its protein product is CASGNRGSTDTQYF.

This clonotype appeared a few times. The chain is built from TRBV14 and TRBJ2-2, with TRBD1 matching over 9 bases. The germline CDR1 and CDR2 sequences are SGHDN and FVKESK. The CDR3 covers 17 residues. Losses at the gene ends were 4 bases for V and 6 bases for J; bases not matched to a gene: 12. The chain's CDR3 is CASSPFGGTGFAGELFF. The CDR3, as DNA: TGTGCCAGCAGCCCTTTCGGCGGGACAGGGTTTGCCGGGGAGCTGTTTTTT.